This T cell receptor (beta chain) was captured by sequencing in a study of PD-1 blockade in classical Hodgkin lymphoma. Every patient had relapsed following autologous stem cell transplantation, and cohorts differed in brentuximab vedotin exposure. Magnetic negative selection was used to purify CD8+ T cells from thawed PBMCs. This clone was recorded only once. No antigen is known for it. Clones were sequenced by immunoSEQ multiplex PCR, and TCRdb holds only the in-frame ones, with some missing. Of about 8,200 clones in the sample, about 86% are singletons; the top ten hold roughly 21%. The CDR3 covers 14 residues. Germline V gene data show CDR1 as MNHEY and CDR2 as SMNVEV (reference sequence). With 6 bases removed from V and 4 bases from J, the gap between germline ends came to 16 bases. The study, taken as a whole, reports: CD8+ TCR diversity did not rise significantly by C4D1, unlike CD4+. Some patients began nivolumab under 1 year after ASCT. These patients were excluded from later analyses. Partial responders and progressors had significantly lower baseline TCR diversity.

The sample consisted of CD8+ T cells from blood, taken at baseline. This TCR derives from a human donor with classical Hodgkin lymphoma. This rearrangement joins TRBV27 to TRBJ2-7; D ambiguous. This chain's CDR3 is CASSTVDKGYEQYF. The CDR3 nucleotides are TGTGCCAGCAGCACCGTAGACAAGGGATACGAGCAGTACTTC.